This T cell receptor (beta chain) was recorded in a study of cytomegalovirus exposure and HLA in healthy donors. Study information: Caucasian-associated ancestry cluster membership applied to about four fifths of 398 genotyped donors.

Findings and limits, study-wide: Specific recognition of CMV antigens was confirmed in vitro for a few chains (all CMV-associated). HLA allele associations emerged for fewer than 20,000 TCR beta sequences in a later analysis, at 0.05 false discovery rate.

The V gene lost 2 bases and the J gene lost 7 bases, with 24 bases spanning the gap. Germline-derived CDR1 and CDR2 are SNHLY and FYNNEI. This CDR3 region has 19 residues. In regard to this clone: Its antigen is unidentified.

With 60 Vbeta and 13 Jbeta primers, the PCR was carried out. The table came from immunoSEQ multiplex PCR; TCRdb's copy has only in-frame clones and leaves some out. The data hold approximately 150,000 clones, with approximately 85% observed a single time. V usage is TRBV2 and J usage is TRBJ1-6; D is uncertain. Sample: PBMCs. The source is a girl aged 10 to 17 in good health and CMV-seropositive. CDR3 protein: CASSELGDGVWVVNSPLHF. CDR3 DNA: TGTGCCAGCAGTGAATTAGGAGACGGCGTTTGGGTGGTGAATTCACCCCTCCACTTT.